This T cell receptor beta chain was identified during a study of blood T cells in healthy people across ages (dated by TCRdb to between 2015 and 2016). At the level of the whole study: In model experiments, roughly one uniquely barcoded TCR beta cDNA molecule per two T cells was captured by template switching. Age-related changes in TCR beta repertoire diversity were measured in the study by deep sequencing normalized with unique cDNA molecular identifiers. Donors of different ages were randomly distributed across sequencing lanes to avoid experimental bias. Two additional independent replicas of 1 million unique cDNA reads from the same blood draw were analyzed for two donors (one aged 18 to 30 and one aged 80 or older). The donors were divided into four age groups: young (average approximately 15 years), middle-aged (around 37), aged (about 60) and long-lived (about 79). Broad study findings and their caveats: The percentage of naive T cells measured by flow cytometry correlated strongly with observed TCR beta diversity. The long-lived group showed more naive CD4+ T cells, fewer expanded clones and increased TCR diversity than the aged group, suggesting age selection. Conclusive comparison of naive and antigen-experienced compartments was prevented by the profiling of bulk unsorted PBMCs. As age increased, observed TCR beta diversity per million T cells dropped in a roughly linear way, and a significant reduction was already evident by age around 41. Donor CMV infection status was unknown, potentially confounding age-related changes in expanded clonotypes. Estimates of total diversity based on one million sequenced T cells were considered lower bounds and underestimates.

The donors were around 39 Caucasian individuals from Russia, aged roughly 6 to 100 years, who were systemically healthy. Around 10 milliliters of peripheral blood were collected from each donor into EDTA-treated Vacutainer tubes. Ficoll-Paque density-gradient centrifugation was used to isolate PBMCs, with at least 6.5 million per sample. Trizol reagent was used to extract total RNA from PBMCs, with at least 6 micrograms per sample. The percentages of naive CD45RAhigh/CD27high T cells were determined by flow cytometry on a PBMC aliquot from every donor. The library was built by means of 5' RACE. This sample was sequenced with an Illumina HiSeq 2500. A second PCR of about 7 to 12 cycles was run with a J-beta primer mix and a sample-barcoded 5' primer. A template-switch 5' adaptor carrying 12 random nucleotides introduced a unique molecular identifier onto each TCR beta cDNA molecule. At least 3 million CDR3-containing paired-end reads were obtained from each sample. The Mint cDNA synthesis kit, primed by a TRBC-specific oligonucleotide, was used to synthesize first-strand cDNA from all RNA. All cDNA was treated with uracil-DNA glycosylase and then went through a first 18-cycle PCR with the universal primers M1SS and BC2_uni_R. The authors processed their data as follows. Normalization of each sample was performed by random selection of 1 million high-quality reads, each carrying a distinct molecular identifier. Instead of being binned into consensus sequences, reads that shared molecular identifiers were thrown out. MiTCR, set to a Q25 quality threshold and the strictest error-elimination algorithm, was used for CDR3 identification, clonotype clustering and error correction. A nonparametric unseen species model with Euler transformation was used to estimate a lower bound on total TCR beta diversity. TCRdb trimmed public reads at Q25 via fastp, called clones via MiXCR and kept in-frame beta chains. Entries are consolidated by CDR3 protein sequence, retaining the most common genes and DNA. TCRdb, not the original authors, processed these V and J calls. This sample has about 1.5 million distinct CDR3 sequences in its table, and about 42% of those were observed once. The biggest ten clones account for 4% of the sample.

V ends up 4 bases short and J 8 bases short, with an unmatched junction base count of 4. CDR1 MNHEY and CDR2 SMNVEV were looked up in the germline V gene (reference sequence). The CDR3 runs 12 residues from the cysteine to the phenylalanine. Only the CDR3 part of the read is kept: 36 bases, read in frame from the first base. There are a few counts of this clonotype. No antigen is known for it. Per-base qualities were not stored, and no clone one base away is much larger. This TCR was recovered from a woman aged 18-30 years in good health. Sequencing input: blood. This receptor chain uses TRBV27 and TRBJ1-2, with 7 bases aligning to TRBD1. The CDR3 in this case is CASSSGQEGYTF. The nucleotide sequence reads TGTGCCAGCAGTTCAGGACAGGAAGGCTACACCTTC.